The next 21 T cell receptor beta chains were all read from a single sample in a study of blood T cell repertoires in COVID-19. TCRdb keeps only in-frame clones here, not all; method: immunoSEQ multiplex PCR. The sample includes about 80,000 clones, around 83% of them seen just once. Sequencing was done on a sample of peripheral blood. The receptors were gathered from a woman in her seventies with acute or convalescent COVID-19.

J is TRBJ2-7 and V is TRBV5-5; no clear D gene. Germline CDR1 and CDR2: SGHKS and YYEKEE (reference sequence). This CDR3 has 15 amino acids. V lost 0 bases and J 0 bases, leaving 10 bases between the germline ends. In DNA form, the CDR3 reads TGTGCCAGCAGCTTGGAGATGGGCAGCTCCTACGAGCAGTACTTC. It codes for CASSLEMGSSYEQYF.

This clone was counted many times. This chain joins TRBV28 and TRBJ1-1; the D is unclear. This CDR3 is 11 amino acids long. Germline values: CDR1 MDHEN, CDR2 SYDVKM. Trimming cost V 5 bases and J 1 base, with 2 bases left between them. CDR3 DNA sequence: TGTGCCAGCAGTCGGAACACTGAAGCTTTCTTT. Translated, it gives CASSRNTEAFF. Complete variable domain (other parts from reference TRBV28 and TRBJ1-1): DVKVTQSSRYLVKRTGEKVFLECVQDMDHENMFWYRQDPGLGLRLIYFSYDVKMKEKGDIPEGYSVSREKKERFSLILESASTNQTSMYLCASSRNTEAFFGQGTRLTVV.

The CDR3 DNA reads TGTGCCAGCAGCCAAGATCGCAGGGTTTTCTCTGGGGCCAACGTCCTGACTTTC. As protein: CASSQDRRVFSGANVLTF. This chain uses TRBV3-1 (or the pseudogene TRBV3-2) with TRBJ2-6; weak D call: TRBD1 (5 bases). The CDR3 has 18 amino acids. Germline V gene sequence: CDR1 LGHDT, CDR2 YNNKEL (reference sequence). Trimming removed 0 bases at V and 0 bases at J, with 12 bases between.

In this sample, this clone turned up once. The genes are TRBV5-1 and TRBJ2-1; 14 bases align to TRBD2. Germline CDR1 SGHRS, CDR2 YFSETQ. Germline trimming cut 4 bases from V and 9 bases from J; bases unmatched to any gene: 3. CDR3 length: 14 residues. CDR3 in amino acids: CASSPGTSGSEQFF. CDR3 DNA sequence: TGCGCCAGCAGCCCGGGGACTAGCGGGAGTGAGCAGTTCTTC.

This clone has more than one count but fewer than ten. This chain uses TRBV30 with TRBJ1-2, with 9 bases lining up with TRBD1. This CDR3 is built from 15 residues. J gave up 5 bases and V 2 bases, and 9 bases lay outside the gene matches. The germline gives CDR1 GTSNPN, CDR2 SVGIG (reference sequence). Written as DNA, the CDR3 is TGTGCCTGGAGTAGGGAGGACAGGGGCGCTTATGGCTACACCTTC. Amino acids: CAWSREDRGAYGYTF.

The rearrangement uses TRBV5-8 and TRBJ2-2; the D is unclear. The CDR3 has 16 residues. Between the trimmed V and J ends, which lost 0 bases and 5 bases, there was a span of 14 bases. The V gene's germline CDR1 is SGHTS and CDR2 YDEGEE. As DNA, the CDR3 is TGTGCCAGCAGCTTGGCCCCGAACAGTCGGACCGGGGAGCTGTTTTTT. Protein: CASSLAPNSRTGELFF.

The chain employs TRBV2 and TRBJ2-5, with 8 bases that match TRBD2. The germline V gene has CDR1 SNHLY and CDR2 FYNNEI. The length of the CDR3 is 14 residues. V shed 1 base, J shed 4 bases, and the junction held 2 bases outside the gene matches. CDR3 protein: CASSEGGRTETQYF. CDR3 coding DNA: TGTGCCAGCAGTGAAGGCGGGAGGACAGAGACCCAGTACTTC.

DNA for the CDR3: TGCGCCAGCAGCCTGGGGGATAGCGGTCGAAATGAGCAGTTCTTC. Translation gives CASSLGDSGRNEQFF. V gene TRBV5-1 combines with J gene TRBJ2-1; TRBD2 is a possible D gene (6 bases). Germline V gives CDR1 SGHRS, CDR2 YFSETQ. CDR3 length equals 15 residues. The V gene lost 4 bases and the J gene lost 7 bases, with 18 bases spanning the gap.

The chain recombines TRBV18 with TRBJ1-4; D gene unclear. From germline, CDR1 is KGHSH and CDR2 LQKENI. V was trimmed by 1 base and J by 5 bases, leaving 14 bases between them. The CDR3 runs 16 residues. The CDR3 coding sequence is TGTGCCAGCTCACCACGAGTACAGAACCCGAATGAAAAACTGTTTTTT. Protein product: CASSPRVQNPNEKLFF.

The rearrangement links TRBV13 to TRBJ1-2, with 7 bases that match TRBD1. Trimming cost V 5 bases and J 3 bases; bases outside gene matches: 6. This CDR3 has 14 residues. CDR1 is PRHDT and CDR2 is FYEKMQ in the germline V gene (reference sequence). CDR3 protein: CASSIGQVDYGYTF. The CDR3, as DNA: TGTGCCAGCAGCATCGGACAGGTCGACTATGGCTACACCTTC.

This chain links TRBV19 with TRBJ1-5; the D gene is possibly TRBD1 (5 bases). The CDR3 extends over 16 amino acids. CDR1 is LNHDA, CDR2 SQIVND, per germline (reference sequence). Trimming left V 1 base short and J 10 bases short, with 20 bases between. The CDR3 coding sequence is TGTGCCAGTAGTATAGGTGGGGGGACCCAAATCAGCCCCCAGCATTTT. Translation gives CASSIGGGTQISPQHF.

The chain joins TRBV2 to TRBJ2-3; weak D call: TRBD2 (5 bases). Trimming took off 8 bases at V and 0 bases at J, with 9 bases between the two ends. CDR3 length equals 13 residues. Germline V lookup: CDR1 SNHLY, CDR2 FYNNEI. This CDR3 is CASHRTSTDTQYF. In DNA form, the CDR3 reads TGTGCCAGCCATAGGACTAGCACAGATACGCAGTATTTT.

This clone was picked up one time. The CDR3 nucleotides are TGTGCCAGTACTCCGGACAGGGGCGATGAGCAGTTCTTC. It is translated as CASTPDRGDEQFF. V gene TRBV19 combines with J gene TRBJ2-1; 9 bases are a match to TRBD1. After removal of 7 bases from V and 8 bases from J, the junction contained 6 bases not matched to a gene. The CDR3 is 13 residues long. The germline CDR1 and CDR2 sequences are LNHDA and SQIVND (reference sequence).

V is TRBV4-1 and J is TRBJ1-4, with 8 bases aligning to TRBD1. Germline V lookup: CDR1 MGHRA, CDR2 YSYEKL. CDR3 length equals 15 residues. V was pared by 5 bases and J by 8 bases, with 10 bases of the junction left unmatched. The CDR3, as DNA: TGCGCCAGCAGCTCCTCCCGGGACAGGTGGGAAAAACTGTTTTTT. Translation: CASSSSRDRWEKLFF.

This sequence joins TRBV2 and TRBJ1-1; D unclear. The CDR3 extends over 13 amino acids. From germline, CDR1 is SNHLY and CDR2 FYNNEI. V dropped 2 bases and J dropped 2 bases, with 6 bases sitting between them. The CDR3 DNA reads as TGTGCCAGCAGTGAACAGCGTAACACTGAAGCTTTCTTT. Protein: CASSEQRNTEAFF.

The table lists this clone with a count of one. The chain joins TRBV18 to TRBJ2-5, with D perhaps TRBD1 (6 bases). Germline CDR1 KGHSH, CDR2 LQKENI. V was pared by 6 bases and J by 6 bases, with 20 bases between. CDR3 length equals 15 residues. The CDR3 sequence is CASSSTSQGWKTQYF. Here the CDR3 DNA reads TGTGCCAGCTCTTCAACTTCCCAGGGGTGGAAGACCCAGTACTTC. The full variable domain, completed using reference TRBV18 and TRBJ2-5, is NAGVMQNPRHLVRRRGQEARLRCSPMKGHSHVYWYRQLPEEGLKFMVYLQKENIIDESGMPKERFSAEFPKEGPSILRIQQVVRGDSAAYFCASSSTSQGWKTQYFGPGTRLLVL.

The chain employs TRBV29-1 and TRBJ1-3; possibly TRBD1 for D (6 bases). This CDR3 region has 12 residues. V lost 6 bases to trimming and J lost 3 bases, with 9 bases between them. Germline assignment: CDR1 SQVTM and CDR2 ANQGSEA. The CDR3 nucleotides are TGCAGCGTGCCAGGGGATGGAAACACCATATATTTT. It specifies CSVPGDGNTIYF.

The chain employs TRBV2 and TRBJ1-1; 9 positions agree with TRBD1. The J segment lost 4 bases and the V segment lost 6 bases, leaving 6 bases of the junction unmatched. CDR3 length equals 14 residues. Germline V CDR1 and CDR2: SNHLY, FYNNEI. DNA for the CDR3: TGTGCCAGCAGATACGCGGGACAGGGCACTGAAGCTTTCTTT. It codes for CASRYAGQGTEAFF.

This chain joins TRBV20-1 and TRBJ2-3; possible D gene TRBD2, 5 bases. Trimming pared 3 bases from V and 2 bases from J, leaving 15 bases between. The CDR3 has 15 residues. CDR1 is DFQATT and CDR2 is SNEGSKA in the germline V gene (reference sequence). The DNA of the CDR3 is TGCAGTGCTAGTCCGCGGGCTACCGCCACAGATACGCAGTATTTT. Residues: CSASPRATATDTQYF.

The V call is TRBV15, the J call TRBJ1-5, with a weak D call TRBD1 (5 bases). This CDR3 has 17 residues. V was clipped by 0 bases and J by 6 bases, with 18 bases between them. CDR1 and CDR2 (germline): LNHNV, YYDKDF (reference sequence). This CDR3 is CATSRDHAGQRGQPQHF. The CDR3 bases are TGTGCCACCAGCAGAGACCACGCAGGGCAAAGGGGTCAGCCCCAGCATTTT.

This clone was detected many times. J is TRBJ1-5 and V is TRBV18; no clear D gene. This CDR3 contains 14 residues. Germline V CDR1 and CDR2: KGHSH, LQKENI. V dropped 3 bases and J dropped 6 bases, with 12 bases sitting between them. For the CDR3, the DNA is TGTGCCAGCTCACCCTCAAACGAAGCTCAGCCCCAGCATTTT. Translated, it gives CASSPSNEAQPQHF.